The sequence of this TCR beta chain was determined in a study of T cell repertoires in aging, cancer and after chemotherapy. Points from the study as a whole: The repertoire data cannot show anything about immunological memory following chemotherapy. Loss of evenness, beyond lost richness, contributed to age-related TCR diversity decline in cancer patients.

Peripheral blood genomic DNA, not sorted cells or RNA, was the template. Worth noting for this clonotype: Its specificity is not known.

This CDR3 region has 15 residues. With V trimmed by 7 bases and J by 2 bases, 7 bases remained unmatched. A mixed TRB-A/B primer pool amplified rearranged TRB by multiplex touch-down PCR. From the multiplex PCR reads, TCRdb called clonotypes with MiXCR, one entry per CDR3 protein. The sample consists of over 10,000 distinct CDR3 sequences, 21% of them appearing once. This TCR came from a human donor in good health. V is TRBV12-3 or TRBV12-4 and J is TRBJ2-5, with TRBD1 matching over 10 bases. Material: blood. The CDR3 region is CASTPRTGGQETQYF. CDR3 in DNA: TGTGCCAGCACCCCCCGGACAGGGGGGCAAGAGACCCAGTACTTC.